These 8 T cell receptor beta chains were all obtained from the same sample, sequenced in a study of shared clonotypes between healthy human individuals (TCRdb year 2020). Library creation used the immunoSEQ multiplex PCR assay. TCRdb holds this immuneACCESS table with in-frame rearrangements only. Some clones are missing; in checked studies, unresolved V genes explain under half, and the rest has no known cause. This sample holds 2 million to 3 million clones; roughly 93% were observed only once. The ten largest clones add up to 0.36% of the sample. Sequencing input: naive CD4+ T cells from PBMCs. The cell subset or site label on this specimen signifies: CD45RA+ positively selected. All receptors derive from a man between 18 and 29 years old in good health. Some clones in this sample may be carry-over from other donors' samples.

The J gene is TRBJ1-5, the V gene TRBV28; tentative D call: TRBD1 (5 bases). The CDR3 sequence is 15 residues long. Germline lookup yields CDR1 MDHEN and CDR2 SYDVKM. With 11 bases removed from V and 2 bases from J, the gap between germline ends came to 19 bases. DNA of the CDR3: TGTGCCGCAGCGGCTGGGGGGGAGGGCAATCAGCCCCAGCATTTT. It translates to CAAAAGGEGNQPQHF.

The rearrangement uses TRBV11-2 and TRBJ1-1, with a possible D match to TRBD1 (5 bases). Per the germline V gene, CDR1 is SGHAT and CDR2 is FQNNGV. This CDR3 has 14 residues. Trimming shortened V by 5 bases and J by 3 bases, and 13 bases separated the two germline ends. Written as DNA, the CDR3 is TGTGCCAGCAGCGACAGTCCAACCGACACTGAAGCTTTCTTT. Amino acid sequence: CASSDSPTDTEAFF.

The V gene is TRBV7-8, the J gene TRBJ2-2, with 7 positions matching TRBD1. The germline CDR1 and CDR2 sequences are SGHVS and FQNEAQ. This CDR3 has 16 amino acids. The V gene end was trimmed by 3 bases and the J gene end by 1 base; junction bases not matched to a gene: 5. CDR3 in amino acids: CASSFYRDRNTGELFF. DNA of the CDR3: TGTGCCAGCAGCTTTTACCGGGACAGGAACACCGGGGAGCTGTTTTTT.

This rearrangement joins TRBV5-1 to TRBJ2-7; 8 bases align to TRBD2. With 1 base clipped from V and 4 bases from J, the junction kept 7 bases outside the gene matches. Germline loops: CDR1 SGHRS, CDR2 YFSETQ. CDR3 size: 15 residues. The CDR3 is CASSLTGRAGYEQYF. The CDR3 DNA follows: TGCGCCAGCAGCTTGACCGGGAGGGCCGGGTACGAGCAGTACTTC.

The chain carries TRBV27 and TRBJ2-7; TRBD2 aligns across 7 bases. The V segment lost 5 bases and the J segment 7 bases; nucleotides outside the gene matches: 11. This CDR3 spans 14 amino acids. Germline V lookup: CDR1 MNHEY, CDR2 SMNVEV (reference sequence). CDR3 sequence: CASSVVTGGSEQYF. CDR3 DNA: TGTGCCAGCAGTGTAGTGACGGGAGGTAGTGAGCAGTACTTC.

CDR3 sequence reads: CASNFPAGLANTGELFF. CDR3 sequence (DNA): TGTGCCAGCAATTTCCCAGCGGGGCTGGCGAACACCGGGGAGCTGTTTTTT. The chain couples TRBV28 to TRBJ2-2; 7 nucleotides align to TRBD2. V shed 7 bases, J shed 0 bases, and the junction held 11 bases outside the gene matches. Germline lookup yields CDR1 MDHEN and CDR2 SYDVKM. The CDR3 consists of 17 residues.

V is TRBV29-1 and J is TRBJ2-1, with TRBD1 matching 9 bases. Germline values: CDR1 SQVTM, CDR2 ANQGSEA. The CDR3 spans 14 residues. V lost 5 bases, J lost 1 base, and 3 bases stayed unmatched. In DNA, the CDR3 is TGCAGCGTTAGGACAGGGGAGTCCTACAATGAGCAGTTCTTC. The encoded protein is CSVRTGESYNEQFF.

The V gene is TRBV6-1, the J gene TRBJ2-3, with D perhaps TRBD1 (5 bases). Germline V gene sequence: CDR1 MNHNS, CDR2 SASEGT. Trimming removed 8 bases from V and 4 bases from J, with 13 bases in between. This CDR3 spans 13 amino acids. The chain's CDR3 is CASLRQGSDTQYF. The CDR3 DNA follows: TGTGCCAGCCTACGGCAGGGCTCAGATACGCAGTATTTT.